This is a list of T cell receptor beta chains from one sample in a study of Ad26.COV2.S vaccination and SARS-CoV-2 variants. Measured with immunoSEQ multiplex PCR; TCRdb has only the in-frame clones, and not every one. Of a few hundred thousand clones in the sample, over 75% were seen once. The sequenced sample was peripheral blood, obtained in a trial of Ad26.COV2.S vaccine versus placebo. These receptors originate from a person aged 18-60 years who received the Ad26.COV2.S COVID-19 vaccine or a placebo. Both conserved end residues are part of each CDR3. The D gene is left open where the match is weak. Expanded clones get a size class; other rows say once, few or many, or leave the size out.

v_gene: TRBV12-3/TRBV12-4; abundance: .; d_gene: .; j_gene: TRBJ1-3; CDR3nt: TGTGCCAGCAGTTTTCAAGGGGGAGGCACCATATATTTT; CDR3aa: CASSFQGGGTIYF
v_gene: TRBV5-1; abundance: once; d_gene: TRBD1; j_gene: TRBJ1-6; CDR3nt: TGCGCCAGCAGCCCATCAGGGACAGAGAATTCACCCCTCCACTTT; CDR3aa: CASSPSGTENSPLHF
v_gene: TRBV2; abundance: .; d_gene: .; j_gene: TRBJ1-6; CDR3nt: TGTGCCAGCAGTGATACGCAGGGACCAAACTATAATTCACCCCTCCACTTT; CDR3aa: CASSDTQGPNYNSPLHF
v_gene: TRBV4-3; abundance: .; d_gene: .; j_gene: TRBJ1-5; CDR3nt: TGCGCCAGCAGCCAAGTGGTGGGGGCGCGGAGGCCCCAGCATTTT; CDR3aa: CASSQVVGARRPQHF
v_gene: TRBV28; abundance: .; d_gene: .; j_gene: TRBJ1-2; CDR3nt: TGTGCCAGCAGTTTACAGGGGCTGTTGAGAAGCTATGGCTACACCTTC; CDR3aa: CASSLQGLLRSYGYTF
v_gene: TRBV12-3/TRBV12-4; abundance: .; d_gene: TRBD1; j_gene: TRBJ1-1; CDR3nt: TGTGCCAGCAGTTTAGCGGAGGGGGCAGCGGCTTTCTTT; CDR3aa: CASSLAEGAAAFF
v_gene: TRBV1; abundance: once; d_gene: .; j_gene: TRBJ1-1; CDR3nt: TGCACCAGCAGCCATCACTCCCGGGTGACTGAAGCTTTCTTT; CDR3aa: CTSSHHSRVTEAFF
v_gene: TRBV5-6; abundance: .; d_gene: TRBD1; j_gene: TRBJ2-5; CDR3nt: TGTGCCAGCAGCGGGGGACAGGGACCTCAAGAGACCCAGTACTTC; CDR3aa: CASSGGQGPQETQYF
v_gene: TRBV19; abundance: .; d_gene: TRBD2; j_gene: TRBJ2-3; CDR3nt: TGTGCCAGTAGTGCCTCTAGCGGGGGGTACACAGATACGCAGTATTTT; CDR3aa: CASSASSGGYTDTQYF
v_gene: TRBV9; abundance: .; d_gene: .; j_gene: TRBJ1-2; CDR3nt: TGTGCCAGCAGCGGATGGGGGAGGGGATCTTACTATGGCTACACCTTC; CDR3aa: CASSGWGRGSYYGYTF
v_gene: TRBV27; abundance: .; d_gene: .; j_gene: TRBJ2-7; CDR3nt: TGTGCCAGCAGTCCAGGGGCCTACCCGGAATACGAGCAGTACTTC; CDR3aa: CASSPGAYPEYEQYF
v_gene: TRBV27; abundance: .; d_gene: .; j_gene: TRBJ1-5; CDR3nt: TGTGCCAGCAGCAAACAGCAAAATAGCAATCAGCCCCAGCATTTT; CDR3aa: CASSKQQNSNQPQHF
v_gene: TRBV19; abundance: few; d_gene: .; j_gene: TRBJ1-5; CDR3nt: TGTGCCAGTAGTATTTCGATTAGTCAGCCCCAGCATTTT; CDR3aa: CASSISISQPQHF
v_gene: TRBV4-2; abundance: .; d_gene: TRBD2; j_gene: TRBJ2-7; CDR3nt: TGTGCCAGCAGCCAAGGGTGGACTAGCGGGGGCTCCCAGCAGTACTTC; CDR3aa: CASSQGWTSGGSQQYF
v_gene: TRBV20-1; abundance: .; d_gene: .; j_gene: TRBJ1-2; CDR3nt: TGCAGTGCTAACGAGGATGGCTACACCTTC; CDR3aa: CSANEDGYTF
v_gene: TRBV19; abundance: .; d_gene: TRBD2; j_gene: TRBJ2-7; CDR3nt: TGTGCCAGTAGTATACGGAGTGGGACTAGCGGGGACTACGAGCAGTACTTC; CDR3aa: CASSIRSGTSGDYEQYF
v_gene: TRBV28; abundance: .; d_gene: .; j_gene: TRBJ1-5; CDR3nt: TGTGCCAGCAGAAGGGTTCGCAATCAGCCCCAGCATTTT; CDR3aa: CASRRVRNQPQHF
v_gene: TRBV19; abundance: .; d_gene: .; j_gene: TRBJ1-3; CDR3nt: TGTGCCAGTAGTACGCGGGACGGAGGAAACACCATATATTTT; CDR3aa: CASSTRDGGNTIYF
v_gene: TRBV28; abundance: .; d_gene: TRBD2; j_gene: TRBJ2-1; CDR3nt: TGTGCCAGCAGTTCCCGGGTAGCGGGGGTTAAGGTAAAGCAGTTCTTC; CDR3aa: CASSSRVAGVKVKQFF
v_gene: TRBV5-1; abundance: .; d_gene: TRBD1; j_gene: TRBJ1-6; CDR3nt: TGCGCCAGCAGCTTGGGACAGGGGAGCTATTCACCCCTCCACTTT; CDR3aa: CASSLGQGSYSPLHF
v_gene: TRBV6-5; abundance: few; d_gene: .; j_gene: TRBJ1-6; CDR3nt: TGTGCCAGCAGTCGCCCTGCTAATTCACCCCTCCACTTT; CDR3aa: CASSRPANSPLHF
v_gene: TRBV6-4; abundance: .; d_gene: .; j_gene: TRBJ2-2; CDR3nt: TGTGCCAGCAGTGAGTTCGGGGGTCCCGGGGAGCTGTTTTTT; CDR3aa: CASSEFGGPGELFF
v_gene: TRBV15; abundance: .; d_gene: .; j_gene: TRBJ1-3; CDR3nt: TGTGCCACCAGCAGGGGACAAAGAGGAAACACCATATATTTT; CDR3aa: CATSRGQRGNTIYF
v_gene: TRBV3-1/TRBV3-2; abundance: .; d_gene: .; j_gene: TRBJ1-1; CDR3nt: TGTGCCAGCAGCCACGTCGCGATGGGCCTCTTTGAAACTTTCTTT; CDR3aa: CASSHVAMGLFETFF
v_gene: TRBV7-8; abundance: .; d_gene: .; j_gene: TRBJ2-7; CDR3nt: TGTGCCAGCAGCTTAAGAAGACAGCGAGATCCCGAGCAGTACTTC; CDR3aa: CASSLRRQRDPEQYF
v_gene: TRBV6-5; abundance: .; d_gene: .; j_gene: TRBJ1-5; CDR3nt: TGTGCCAGCAGAACCACAGGGTGGCGGCAGCCCCAGCATTTT; CDR3aa: CASRTTGWRQPQHF
v_gene: TRBV4-3; abundance: .; d_gene: .; j_gene: TRBJ1-1; CDR3nt: TGCGCCAGCAGCCAAGTGGACGGAGCCACTGAAGCTTTCTTT; CDR3aa: CASSQVDGATEAFF
v_gene: TRBV19; abundance: .; d_gene: TRBD1; j_gene: TRBJ1-5; CDR3nt: TGTGCCAGTAGTATTTTTGGGACAGGGGTGACCAATCAGCCCCAGCATTTT; CDR3aa: CASSIFGTGVTNQPQHF
v_gene: TRBV29-1; abundance: .; d_gene: .; j_gene: TRBJ2-3; CDR3nt: TGCAGCGCCCATCCAACTAATACGGACACAGATACGCAGTATTTT; CDR3aa: CSAHPTNTDTDTQYF
v_gene: TRBV28; abundance: .; d_gene: .; j_gene: TRBJ2-7; CDR3nt: TGTGCCAGCAGTTTAGGGGGCTGGTACGAGCAGTACTTC; CDR3aa: CASSLGGWYEQYF
v_gene: TRBV5-1; abundance: .; d_gene: .; j_gene: TRBJ1-2; CDR3nt: TGCGCCAGCAGCTTCTCCCCCGGGACGGAAATTAACTATGGCTACACCTTC; CDR3aa: CASSFSPGTEINYGYTF
v_gene: TRBV19; abundance: .; d_gene: .; j_gene: TRBJ2-7; CDR3nt: TGTGCCAGTAGTACACCCGGACAGCTGAACGAGCAGTACTTC; CDR3aa: CASSTPGQLNEQYF
v_gene: TRBV10-1; abundance: .; d_gene: .; j_gene: TRBJ1-1; CDR3nt: TGCGCCAGCAGTGAGCAAAGGGAGGGAAGAACTGAAGCTTTCTTT; CDR3aa: CASSEQREGRTEAFF
v_gene: TRBV3-1/TRBV3-2; abundance: .; d_gene: .; j_gene: TRBJ2-3; CDR3nt: TGTGCCAGCAGCCCCAGGGTTGGGGGCACAGATACGCAGTATTTT; CDR3aa: CASSPRVGGTDTQYF
v_gene: TRBV4-3; abundance: .; d_gene: TRBD1; j_gene: TRBJ1-2; CDR3nt: TGCGCCAGCAGCCAAGGCTTCCGGGACAGGGGGACCTATGGCTACACCTTC; CDR3aa: CASSQGFRDRGTYGYTF
v_gene: TRBV6-5; abundance: .; d_gene: TRBD2; j_gene: TRBJ2-5; CDR3nt: TGTGCCAGCAGTTTAGCGGGGGAGCCCAGGGAGACCCAGTACTTC; CDR3aa: CASSLAGEPRETQYF
v_gene: TRBV14; abundance: few; d_gene: .; j_gene: TRBJ1-5; CDR3nt: TGTGCCAGCAGCCTTGGGGGCAGGACCAATCAGCCCCAGCATTTT; CDR3aa: CASSLGGRTNQPQHF
v_gene: TRBV30; abundance: .; d_gene: .; j_gene: TRBJ1-5; CDR3nt: TGTGCCTGGAGTAAACAGGGAAGCAATCAGCCCCAGCATTTT; CDR3aa: CAWSKQGSNQPQHF
v_gene: TRBV15; abundance: .; d_gene: .; j_gene: TRBJ2-5; CDR3nt: TGTGCCACCAGCAGCCCCACGGGTGAGACCCAGTACTTC; CDR3aa: CATSSPTGETQYF
v_gene: TRBV28; abundance: .; d_gene: .; j_gene: TRBJ1-3; CDR3nt: TGTGCCAGCAGTCCCGGGTACTCTGGAAACACCATATATTTT; CDR3aa: CASSPGYSGNTIYF
v_gene: TRBV5-1; abundance: .; d_gene: TRBD1; j_gene: TRBJ2-7; CDR3nt: TGCGCCAGCAGTCTAGGGACAGGGGGCTCCTACGAGCAGTACTTC; CDR3aa: CASSLGTGGSYEQYF
v_gene: TRBV19; abundance: .; d_gene: .; j_gene: TRBJ1-4; CDR3nt: TGTGCCAGTAGCCCGAGTGAAACTAATGAAAAACTGTTTTTT; CDR3aa: CASSPSETNEKLFF
v_gene: TRBV7-2; abundance: .; d_gene: TRBD1; j_gene: TRBJ2-7; CDR3nt: TGTGCCAGCAGCCCCGGGACAGGGTACGAGCAGTACTTC; CDR3aa: CASSPGTGYEQYF
v_gene: TRBV5-5; abundance: .; d_gene: TRBD1; j_gene: TRBJ1-1; CDR3nt: TGTGCCAGCAGCTTAGGACAGGGAGGACGGACTGAAGCTTTCTTT; CDR3aa: CASSLGQGGRTEAFF
v_gene: TRBV7-2; abundance: .; d_gene: .; j_gene: TRBJ1-3; CDR3nt: TGTGCCAGCAGCTTTAGTATCTCTGGAAACACCATATATTTT; CDR3aa: CASSFSISGNTIYF
v_gene: TRBV9; abundance: few; d_gene: .; j_gene: TRBJ2-1; CDR3nt: TGTGCCAGCAGCGTAGAACCAGGGATCGGTGAGCAGTTCTTC; CDR3aa: CASSVEPGIGEQFF
v_gene: TRBV12-2; abundance: .; d_gene: .; j_gene: TRBJ2-3; CDR3nt: TGTGCAAGTCGCTTAGAGAACCCTAGCGGGGGCGGGCATACGCAGTATTTT; CDR3aa: CASRLENPSGGGHTQYF
v_gene: TRBV27; abundance: .; d_gene: .; j_gene: TRBJ1-1; CDR3nt: TGTGCCAGCAGTTCCCTGGGTGGAGGAGGCACTGAAGCTTTCTTT; CDR3aa: CASSSLGGGGTEAFF
v_gene: TRBV1; abundance: .; d_gene: .; j_gene: TRBJ2-5; CDR3nt: TGCACCAGCAGCCAAGACCTGGCGGGGGGGCCGGGTGAGACCCAGTACTTC; CDR3aa: CTSSQDLAGGPGETQYF
v_gene: TRBV9; abundance: once; d_gene: TRBD2; j_gene: TRBJ2-7; CDR3nt: TGTGCCAGCAGCGTGGAAGCGGGGGCCTACTCCTACGAGCAGTACTTC; CDR3aa: CASSVEAGAYSYEQYF
v_gene: TRBV7-9; abundance: .; d_gene: TRBD1; j_gene: TRBJ2-7; CDR3nt: TGTGCCAGCAGCTCCGCCCGGGACAGCGCCTACGAGCAGTACTTC; CDR3aa: CASSSARDSAYEQYF
v_gene: TRBV28; abundance: .; d_gene: TRBD1; j_gene: TRBJ1-1; CDR3nt: TGTGCCAGCAACCCCCTGACAGGGTCTGTGGGTTTAGCTTTCTTT; CDR3aa: CASNPLTGSVGLAFF
v_gene: TRBV7-9; abundance: once; d_gene: .; j_gene: TRBJ1-2; CDR3nt: TGTGCCAGCAGCTTAGTTGGGGGGAACTATGGCTACACCTTC; CDR3aa: CASSLVGGNYGYTF
v_gene: TRBV9; abundance: .; d_gene: TRBD2; j_gene: TRBJ2-1; CDR3nt: TGTGCCAGCAGCCCTTTCAGCGGGAGGATGAATGAGCAGTTCTTC; CDR3aa: CASSPFSGRMNEQFF
v_gene: TRBV11-1; abundance: .; d_gene: .; j_gene: TRBJ2-3; CDR3nt: TGTGCCAGCAGCTTAGGGGGGCGTCCAAGTCCAGATACGCAGTATTTT; CDR3aa: CASSLGGRPSPDTQYF
v_gene: TRBV4-3; abundance: .; d_gene: .; j_gene: TRBJ1-1; CDR3nt: TGCGCCAGCAGCCCACTACAAGGATTGAACACTGAAGCTTTCTTT; CDR3aa: CASSPLQGLNTEAFF
v_gene: TRBV10-3; abundance: once; d_gene: TRBD2; j_gene: TRBJ2-1; CDR3nt: TGTGCCATCAGCGACACCGGGACTAGCGGGGGGGGCTCCTACAATGAGCAGTTCTTC; CDR3aa: CAISDTGTSGGGSYNEQFF